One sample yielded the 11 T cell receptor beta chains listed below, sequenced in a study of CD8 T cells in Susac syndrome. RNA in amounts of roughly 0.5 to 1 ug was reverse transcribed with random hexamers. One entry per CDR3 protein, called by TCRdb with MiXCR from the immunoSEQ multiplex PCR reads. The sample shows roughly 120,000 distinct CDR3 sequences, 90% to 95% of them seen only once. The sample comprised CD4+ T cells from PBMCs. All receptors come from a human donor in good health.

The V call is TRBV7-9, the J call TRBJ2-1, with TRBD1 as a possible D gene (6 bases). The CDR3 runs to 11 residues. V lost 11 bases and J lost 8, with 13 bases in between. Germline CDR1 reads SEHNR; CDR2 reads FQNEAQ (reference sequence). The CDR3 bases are TGTGCCTGTTCAGGGGAGTATGAGCAGTTCTTC. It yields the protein CACSGEYEQFF.

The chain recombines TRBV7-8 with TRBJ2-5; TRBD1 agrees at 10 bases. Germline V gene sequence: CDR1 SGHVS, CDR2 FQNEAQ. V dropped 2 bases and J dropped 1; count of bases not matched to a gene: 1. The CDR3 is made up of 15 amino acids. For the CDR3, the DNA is TGTGCCAGCAGCTTAAGGGACAGGGGCCAAGAGACCCAGTACTTC. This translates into CASSLRDRGQETQYF.

CDR3 DNA: TGCAGCGTTGAAGATCGGACTAGCGGGCTTTTGGATGAGCAGTTCTTC. This translates into CSVEDRTSGLLDEQFF. The genes are TRBV29-1 and TRBJ2-1; 11 bases align to TRBD2. The germline CDR1 and CDR2 sequences are SQVTM and ANQGSEA. The CDR3 is 16 residues long. V shed 0 bases and J 8 bases; nucleotides not matched to a gene: 9.

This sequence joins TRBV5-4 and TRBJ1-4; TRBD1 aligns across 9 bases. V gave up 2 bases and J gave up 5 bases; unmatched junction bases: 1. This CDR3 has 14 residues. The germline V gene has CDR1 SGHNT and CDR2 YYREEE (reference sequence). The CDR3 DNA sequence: TGTGCCAGCAGCTTTGGACAGGGGAATGAAAAACTGTTTTTT. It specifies CASSFGQGNEKLFF.

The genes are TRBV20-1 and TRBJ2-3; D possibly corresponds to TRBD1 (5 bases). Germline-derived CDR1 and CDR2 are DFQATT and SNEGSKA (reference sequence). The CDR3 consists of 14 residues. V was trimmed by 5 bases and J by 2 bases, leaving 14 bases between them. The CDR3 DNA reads TGCAGTGCTCGTCCCGACAGATACACAGATACGCAGTATTTT. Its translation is CSARPDRYTDTQYF.

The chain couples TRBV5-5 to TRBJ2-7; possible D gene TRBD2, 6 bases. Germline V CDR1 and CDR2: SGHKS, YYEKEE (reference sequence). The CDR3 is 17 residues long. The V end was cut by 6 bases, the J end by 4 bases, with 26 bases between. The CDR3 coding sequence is TGTGCCAGCACCTCGAACCCTCGGCTAGCGACCAGGTACGAGCAGTACTTC. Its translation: CASTSNPRLATRYEQYF.

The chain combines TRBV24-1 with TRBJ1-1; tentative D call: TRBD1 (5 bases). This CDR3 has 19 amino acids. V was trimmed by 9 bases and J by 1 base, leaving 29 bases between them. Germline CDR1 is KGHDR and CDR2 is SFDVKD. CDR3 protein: CATLRGGSNHLPTNTEAFF. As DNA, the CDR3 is TGTGCCACCCTGAGGGGAGGGAGCAACCACCTGCCGACGAACACTGAAGCTTTCTTT.

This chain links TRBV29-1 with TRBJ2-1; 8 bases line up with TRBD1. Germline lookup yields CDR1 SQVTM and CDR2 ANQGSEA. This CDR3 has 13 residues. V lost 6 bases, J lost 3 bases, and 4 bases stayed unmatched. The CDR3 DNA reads TGCAGCGTGTTGGGGACAGGCTACAATGAGCAGTTCTTC. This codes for CSVLGTGYNEQFF.

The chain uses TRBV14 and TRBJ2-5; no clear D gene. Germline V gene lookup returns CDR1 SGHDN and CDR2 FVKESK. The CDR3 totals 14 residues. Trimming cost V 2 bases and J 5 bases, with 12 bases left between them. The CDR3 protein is CASSQQTTRETQYF. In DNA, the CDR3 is TGTGCCAGCAGCCAACAGACCACCCGGGAGACCCAGTACTTC.

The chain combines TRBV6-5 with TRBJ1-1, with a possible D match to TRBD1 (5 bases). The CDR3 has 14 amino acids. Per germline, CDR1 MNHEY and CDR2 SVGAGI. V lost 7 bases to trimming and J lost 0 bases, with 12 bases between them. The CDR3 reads CASIRRGLNTEAFF. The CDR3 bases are TGTGCCAGCATAAGGAGGGGATTGAACACTGAAGCTTTCTTT.

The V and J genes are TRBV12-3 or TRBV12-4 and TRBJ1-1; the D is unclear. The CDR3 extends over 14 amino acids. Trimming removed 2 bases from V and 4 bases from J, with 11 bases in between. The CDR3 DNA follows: TGTGCCAGCAGTTTATCTACACTGCCCACTGAAGCTTTCTTT. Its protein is CASSLSTLPTEAFF.